The text below deals with one TCR beta chain. Its antigen remains unknown. This specimen belongs to a study of cytomegalovirus exposure and HLA in healthy donors. Study-wide results and limits: Later analysis suggested links between common viral pathogens and several top significant clusters. An analysis that was carried out later associated 15,000 to 20,000 TCR beta sequences with HLA alleles at 0.05 false discovery rate.

The CDR3 is 17 residues long. Per germline, CDR1 SGHAT and CDR2 FQNNGV. The J segment lost 0 bases and the V segment lost 3 bases, leaving 3 bases of the junction unmatched. The PCR had 60 Vbeta and 13 Jbeta primers. Measured with immunoSEQ multiplex PCR; TCRdb has only the in-frame clones, and not every one. The sample shows roughly 150,000 clones, 65% to 80% of them seen only once. The sample was PBMCs. The receptor's source is a man between 40 and 49 years old in good health and CMV-seropositive. The genes are TRBV11-2 and TRBJ2-2, with 11 bases identical to TRBD2. CDR3 bases: TGTGCCAGCAGCTTTTCACTAGCGGGGGCGAACACCGGGGAGCTGTTTTTT. This translates into CASSFSLAGANTGELFF.